The sequence of this TCR beta chain was determined in a study of blood T cell repertoires in COVID-19. Study in general: Specimens from acute and convalescent COVID-19 originated in the United States, Italy and Spain. In each case, the material was cDNA or gDNA derived from T cells, B-cell-depleted T cells, or PBMCs.

Germline values: CDR1 SGHTS, CDR2 YDEGEE. This CDR3 spans 15 amino acids. Trimming took off 0 bases at V and 4 bases at J, with 12 bases between the two ends. Original data processing: How many nucleated cells were present was estimated from reference gene primer amplification. Sequencing used immunoSEQ multiplex PCR; TCRdb keeps in-frame clones, though not all of them. The DNA gave D and trimming, while V, J and clone size come from that table. This sample has tens of thousands of clones; about 86% occur once, and the top ten carry 10% to 15%. The sequenced sample consisted of peripheral blood. This sequence was found in a man between 65 and 85 years old with active COVID-19. J is TRBJ2-3 and V is TRBV5-8; TRBD1 is a possible D gene (6 bases). This chain's CDR3 is CASSLGGRGPDTQYF. The CDR3 DNA follows: TGTGCCAGCAGCTTGGGGGGCAGGGGACCAGATACGCAGTATTTT. The entire variable domain, with the rest obtained from reference TRBV5-8 and TRBJ2-3, is as follows: EAGVTQSPTHLIKTRGQQATLRCSPISGHTSVYWYQQALGLGLQFLLWYDEGEERNRGNFPPRFSGRQFPNYSSELNVNALELEDSALYLCASSLGGRGPDTQYFGPGTRLTVL.